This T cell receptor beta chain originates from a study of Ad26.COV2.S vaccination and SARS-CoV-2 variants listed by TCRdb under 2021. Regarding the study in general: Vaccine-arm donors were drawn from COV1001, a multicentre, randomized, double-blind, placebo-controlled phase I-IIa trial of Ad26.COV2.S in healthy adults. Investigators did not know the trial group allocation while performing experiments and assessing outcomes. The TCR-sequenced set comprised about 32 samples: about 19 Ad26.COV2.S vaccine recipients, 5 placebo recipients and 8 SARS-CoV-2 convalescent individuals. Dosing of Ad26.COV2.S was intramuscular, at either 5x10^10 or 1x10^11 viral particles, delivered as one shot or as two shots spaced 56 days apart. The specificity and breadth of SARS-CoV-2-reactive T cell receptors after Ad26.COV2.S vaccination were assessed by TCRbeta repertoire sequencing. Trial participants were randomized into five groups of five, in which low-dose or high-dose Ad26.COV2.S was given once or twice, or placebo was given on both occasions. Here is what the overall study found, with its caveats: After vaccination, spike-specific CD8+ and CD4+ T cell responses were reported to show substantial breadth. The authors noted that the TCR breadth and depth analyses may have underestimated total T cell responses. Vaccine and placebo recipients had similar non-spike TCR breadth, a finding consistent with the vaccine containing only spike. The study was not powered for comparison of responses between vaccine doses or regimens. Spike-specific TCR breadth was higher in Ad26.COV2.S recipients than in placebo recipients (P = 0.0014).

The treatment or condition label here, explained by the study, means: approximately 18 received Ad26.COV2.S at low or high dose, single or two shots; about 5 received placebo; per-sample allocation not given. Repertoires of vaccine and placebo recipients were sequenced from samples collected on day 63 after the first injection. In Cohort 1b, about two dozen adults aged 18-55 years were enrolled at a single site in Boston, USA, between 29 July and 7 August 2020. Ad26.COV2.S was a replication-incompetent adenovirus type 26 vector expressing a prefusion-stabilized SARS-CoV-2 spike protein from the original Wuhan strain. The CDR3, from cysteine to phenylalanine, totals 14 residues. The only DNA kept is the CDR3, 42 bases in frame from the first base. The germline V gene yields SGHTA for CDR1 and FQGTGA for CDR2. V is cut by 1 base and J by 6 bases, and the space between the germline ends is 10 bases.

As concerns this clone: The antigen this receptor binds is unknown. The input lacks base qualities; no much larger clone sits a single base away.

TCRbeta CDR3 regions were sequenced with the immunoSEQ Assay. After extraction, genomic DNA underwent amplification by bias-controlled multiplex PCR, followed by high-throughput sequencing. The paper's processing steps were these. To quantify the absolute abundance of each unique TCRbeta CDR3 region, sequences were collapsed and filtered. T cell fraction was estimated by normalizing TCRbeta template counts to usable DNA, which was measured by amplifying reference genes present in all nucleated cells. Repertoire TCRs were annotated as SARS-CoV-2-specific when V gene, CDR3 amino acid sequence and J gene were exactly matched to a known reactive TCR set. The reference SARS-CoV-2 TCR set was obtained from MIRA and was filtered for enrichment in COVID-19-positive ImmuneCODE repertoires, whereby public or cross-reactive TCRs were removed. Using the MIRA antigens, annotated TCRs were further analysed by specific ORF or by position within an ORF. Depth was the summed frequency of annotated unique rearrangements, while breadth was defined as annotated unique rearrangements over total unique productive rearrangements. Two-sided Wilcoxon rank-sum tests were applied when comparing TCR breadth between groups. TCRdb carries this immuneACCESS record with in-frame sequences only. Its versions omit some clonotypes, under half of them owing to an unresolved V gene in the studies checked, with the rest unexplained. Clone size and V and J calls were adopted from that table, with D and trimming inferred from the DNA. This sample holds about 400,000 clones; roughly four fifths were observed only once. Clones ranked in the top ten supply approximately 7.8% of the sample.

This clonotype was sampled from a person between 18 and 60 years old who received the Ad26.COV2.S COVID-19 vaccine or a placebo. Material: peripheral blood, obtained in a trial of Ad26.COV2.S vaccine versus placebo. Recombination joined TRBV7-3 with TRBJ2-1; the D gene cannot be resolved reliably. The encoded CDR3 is CASSLNVFGNEQFF. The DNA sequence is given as TGTGCCAGCAGCTTAAACGTTTTTGGCAATGAGCAGTTCTTC.